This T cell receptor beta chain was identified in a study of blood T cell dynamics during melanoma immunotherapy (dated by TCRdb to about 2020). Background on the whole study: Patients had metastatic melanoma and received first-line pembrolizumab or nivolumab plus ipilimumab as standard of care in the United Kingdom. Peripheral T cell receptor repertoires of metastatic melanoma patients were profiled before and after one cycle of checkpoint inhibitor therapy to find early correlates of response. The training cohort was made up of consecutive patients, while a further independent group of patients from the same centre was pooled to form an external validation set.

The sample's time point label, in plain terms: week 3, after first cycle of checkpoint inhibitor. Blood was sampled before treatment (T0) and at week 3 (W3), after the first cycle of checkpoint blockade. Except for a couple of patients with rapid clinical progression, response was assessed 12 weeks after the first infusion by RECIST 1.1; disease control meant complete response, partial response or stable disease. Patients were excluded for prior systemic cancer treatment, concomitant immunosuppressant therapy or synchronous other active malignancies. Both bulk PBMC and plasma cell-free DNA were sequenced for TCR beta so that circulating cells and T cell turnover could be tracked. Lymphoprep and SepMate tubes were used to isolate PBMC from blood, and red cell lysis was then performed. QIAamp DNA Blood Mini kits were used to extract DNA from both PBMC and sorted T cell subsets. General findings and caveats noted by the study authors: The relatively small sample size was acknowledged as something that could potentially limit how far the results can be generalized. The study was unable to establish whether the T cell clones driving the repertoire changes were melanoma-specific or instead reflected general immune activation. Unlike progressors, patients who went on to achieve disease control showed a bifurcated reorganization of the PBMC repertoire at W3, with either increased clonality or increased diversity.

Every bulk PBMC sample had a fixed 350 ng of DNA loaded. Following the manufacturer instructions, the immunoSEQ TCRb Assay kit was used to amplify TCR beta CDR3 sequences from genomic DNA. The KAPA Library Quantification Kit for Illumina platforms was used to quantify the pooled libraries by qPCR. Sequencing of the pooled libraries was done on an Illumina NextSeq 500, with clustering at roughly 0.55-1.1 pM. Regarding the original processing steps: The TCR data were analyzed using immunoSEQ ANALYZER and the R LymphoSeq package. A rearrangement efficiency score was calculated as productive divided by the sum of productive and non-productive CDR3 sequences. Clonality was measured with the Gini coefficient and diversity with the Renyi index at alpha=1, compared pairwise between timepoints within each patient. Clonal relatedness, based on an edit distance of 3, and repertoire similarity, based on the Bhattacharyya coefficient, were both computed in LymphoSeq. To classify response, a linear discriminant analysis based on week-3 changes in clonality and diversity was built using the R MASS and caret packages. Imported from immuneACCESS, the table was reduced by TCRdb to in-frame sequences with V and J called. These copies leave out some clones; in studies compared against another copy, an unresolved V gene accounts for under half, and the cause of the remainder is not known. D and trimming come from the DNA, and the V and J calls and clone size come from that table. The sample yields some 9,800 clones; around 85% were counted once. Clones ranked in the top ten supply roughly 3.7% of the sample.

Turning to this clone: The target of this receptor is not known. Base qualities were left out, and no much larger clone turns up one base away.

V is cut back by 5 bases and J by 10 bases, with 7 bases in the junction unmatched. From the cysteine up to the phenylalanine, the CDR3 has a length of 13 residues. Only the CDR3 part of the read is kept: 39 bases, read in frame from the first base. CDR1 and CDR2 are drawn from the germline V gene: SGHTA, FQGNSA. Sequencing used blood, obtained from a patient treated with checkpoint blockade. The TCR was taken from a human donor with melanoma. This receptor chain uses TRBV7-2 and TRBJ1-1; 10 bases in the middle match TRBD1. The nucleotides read TGTGCCAGCAGCGCGGACAGGGGGATAGGAGCTTTCTTT. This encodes CASSADRGIGAFF.